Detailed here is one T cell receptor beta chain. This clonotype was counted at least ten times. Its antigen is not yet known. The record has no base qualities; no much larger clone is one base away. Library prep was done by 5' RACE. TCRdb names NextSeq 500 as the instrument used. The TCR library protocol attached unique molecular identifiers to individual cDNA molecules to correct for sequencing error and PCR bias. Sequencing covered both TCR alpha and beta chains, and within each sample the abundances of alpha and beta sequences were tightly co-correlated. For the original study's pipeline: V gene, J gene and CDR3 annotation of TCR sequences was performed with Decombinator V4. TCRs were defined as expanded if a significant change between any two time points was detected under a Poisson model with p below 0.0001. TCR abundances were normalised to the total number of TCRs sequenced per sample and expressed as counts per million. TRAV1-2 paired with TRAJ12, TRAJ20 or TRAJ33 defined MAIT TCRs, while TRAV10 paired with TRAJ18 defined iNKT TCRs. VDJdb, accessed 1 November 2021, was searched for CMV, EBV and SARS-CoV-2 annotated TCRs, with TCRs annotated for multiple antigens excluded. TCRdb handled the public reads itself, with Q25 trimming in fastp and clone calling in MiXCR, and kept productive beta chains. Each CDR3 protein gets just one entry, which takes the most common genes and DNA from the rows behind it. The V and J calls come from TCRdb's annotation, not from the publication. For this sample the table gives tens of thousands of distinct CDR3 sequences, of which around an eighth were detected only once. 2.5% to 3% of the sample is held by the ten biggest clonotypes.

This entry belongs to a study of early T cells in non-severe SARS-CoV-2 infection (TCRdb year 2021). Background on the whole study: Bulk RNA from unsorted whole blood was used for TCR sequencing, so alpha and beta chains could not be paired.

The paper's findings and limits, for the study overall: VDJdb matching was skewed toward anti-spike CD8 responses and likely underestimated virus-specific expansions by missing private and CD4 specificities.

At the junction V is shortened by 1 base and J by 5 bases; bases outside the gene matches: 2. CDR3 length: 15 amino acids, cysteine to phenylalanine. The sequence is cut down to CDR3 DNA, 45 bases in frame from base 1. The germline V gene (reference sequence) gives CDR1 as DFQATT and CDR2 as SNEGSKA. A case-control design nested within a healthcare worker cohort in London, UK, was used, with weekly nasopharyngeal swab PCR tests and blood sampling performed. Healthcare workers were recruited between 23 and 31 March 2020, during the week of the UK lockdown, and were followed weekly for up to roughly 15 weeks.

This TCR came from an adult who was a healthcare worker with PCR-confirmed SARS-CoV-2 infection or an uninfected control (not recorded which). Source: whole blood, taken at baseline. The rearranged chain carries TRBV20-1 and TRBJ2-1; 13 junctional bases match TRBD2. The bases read TGCAGTGCTAGAGCGGGACTAGCGGGACACAATGAGCAGTTCTTC. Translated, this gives CSARAGLAGHNEQFF.